These 3 T cell receptor beta chains were all obtained from the same sample, sequenced in a study of technical replicates of blood from a few donors. The repertoire was sequenced with immunoSEQ multiplex PCR; TCRdb's copy has only in-frame clones and lacks some. The data contain about 94,000 clones, 95% of them seen just once; the ten biggest clones take up about 0.24%. Sequenced input: T cells isolated from PBMCs. These receptors all come from a human donor in good health.

Comments on this clone: The same CDR3 also results from other DNA sequences found in this sample. The chain recombines TRBV7-6 with TRBJ1-1; no clear D. Trimming cost V 0 bases and J 2 bases, with 7 bases left between them. CDR1 SGHVS and CDR2 FNYEAQ come from the germline V gene. The CDR3 runs to 14 residues. CDR3 coding DNA: TGTGCCAGCAGCTTAGCGGGCAGAAACACTGAAGCTTTCTTT. It specifies CASSLAGRNTEAFF.

The J gene is TRBJ2-1, the V gene TRBV7-3; tentative D call: TRBD1 (5 bases). This CDR3 has 12 amino acids. CDR1 is SGHTA, CDR2 FQGTGA, per germline. V lost 4 bases and J 8 bases, leaving 9 bases between the germline ends. The CDR3 reads CASSSQGHEQFF. CDR3 coding DNA: TGTGCCAGCAGCTCCCAGGGCCATGAGCAGTTCTTC.

For the CDR3, the DNA is TGTGCCAGCTCACCAATCGAAGGACAGGGTAATGAAAAACTGTTTTTT. Amino acids: CASSPIEGQGNEKLFF. This chain uses TRBV18 with TRBJ1-4; 8 bases fit TRBD1. The V gene end was trimmed by 2 bases and the J gene end by 4 bases; junction bases not matched to a gene: 6. This CDR3 comprises 16 residues. From germline, CDR1 is KGHSH and CDR2 LQKENI.